This T cell receptor beta chain was identified in a study of blood T cell repertoires in COVID-19. Turning to the study itself: Spain, Italy and the United States supplied samples that represented acute and convalescent COVID-19. In each case, the material was cDNA or gDNA derived from T cells, B-cell-depleted T cells, or PBMCs.

Source study methods: Using reference gene primer amplification, nucleated cell counts were estimated. The data were produced by immunoSEQ multiplex PCR, yet TCRdb's version contains in-frame clones alone and is incomplete. V and J calls and clone size are those listed in that table; D and trimming were worked out from the DNA. Of fewer than 250,000 clones listed, approximately 88% are singletons. From germline, CDR1 is LNHDA and CDR2 SQIVND (reference sequence). V lost 4 bases and J 8 bases, leaving 15 bases between the germline ends. This CDR3 spans 15 amino acids. This TCR derives from a man in his sixties who had recovered from COVID-19. Sequencing used peripheral blood. The V call is TRBV19, the J call TRBJ1-6, with D possibly being TRBD1 (6 bases). CDR3 coding DNA: TGTGCCAGTAGTACGAACAGGGTCTTCGATTCACCCCTCCACTTT. Its protein is CASSTNRVFDSPLHF.